This paragraph covers one T cell receptor (beta chain) sequence. Its antigen is as yet unknown. These data originate in a study of cytotoxic CD8 clonotypes in ibrutinib-treated CLL. In the study overall: On average, more than 90,000 productive rearrangements and a few hundred thousand productive templates per sample. Points from the study as a whole: Under therapy, public clonotypes either contracted or stayed stable, and they were uncommon. Increased clonality at ibrutinib response gave way to a return toward baseline at progression.

Per the germline V gene, CDR1 is SSHAT and CDR2 is FNYEAQ (reference sequence). Between the trimmed V and J ends, which lost 1 base and 5 bases, there was a span of 11 bases. The CDR3 covers 15 residues. Data came from immunoSEQ multiplex PCR; TCRdb stores just in-frame clones and leaves some out. The repertoire holds about 150,000 clones, 79% seen once, with 13% in the top ten. J is TRBJ2-2 and V is TRBV7-7, with D perhaps matching TRBD1 (6 bases). This sequence was found in a human donor with chronic lymphocytic leukemia. This specimen consisted of PBMCs, obtained after 12 months of ibrutinib treatment. The CDR3 is CASSLDRAGTGELFF. In DNA form, the CDR3 reads TGTGCCAGCAGCTTAGACAGGGCCGGAACCGGGGAGCTGTTTTTT. The complete variable domain, with remaining parts taken from reference TRBV7-7 and TRBJ2-2, reads GAGVSQSPRYKVTKRGQDVTLRCDPISSHATLYWYQQALGQGPEFLTYFNYEAQPDKSGLPSDRFSAERPEGSISTLTIQRTEQRDSAMYRCASSLDRAGTGELFFGEGSRLTVL.